This TCR beta chain emerged from a study of blood T cell repertoires in COVID-19. Study overall: Sites across the United States, Italy and Spain contributed samples from acute and convalescent COVID-19. T cells, B-cell-depleted T cells, or PBMCs provided the cDNA or gDNA that served as material.

The CDR3 is 18 amino acids. Looked up from germline, CDR1 is SGHTA and CDR2 is FQGNSA. The V segment lost 6 bases and the J segment 10 bases; nucleotides outside the gene matches: 17. The data were produced by immunoSEQ multiplex PCR, yet TCRdb's version contains in-frame clones alone and is incomplete. Of 140,000 to 150,000 clones in the sample, roughly 90% were seen once. The receptor comes from a human donor in a cohort sampled during active COVID-19. Input material: peripheral blood. The V and J genes are TRBV7-2 and TRBJ2-1; 14 nucleotides line up with TRBD2. In DNA, the CDR3 is TGTGCCAGCAGACTCACGGGTGCAGGACTAGCGGGAGGACCCGAGCAGTTCTTC. Its protein is CASRLTGAGLAGGPEQFF.